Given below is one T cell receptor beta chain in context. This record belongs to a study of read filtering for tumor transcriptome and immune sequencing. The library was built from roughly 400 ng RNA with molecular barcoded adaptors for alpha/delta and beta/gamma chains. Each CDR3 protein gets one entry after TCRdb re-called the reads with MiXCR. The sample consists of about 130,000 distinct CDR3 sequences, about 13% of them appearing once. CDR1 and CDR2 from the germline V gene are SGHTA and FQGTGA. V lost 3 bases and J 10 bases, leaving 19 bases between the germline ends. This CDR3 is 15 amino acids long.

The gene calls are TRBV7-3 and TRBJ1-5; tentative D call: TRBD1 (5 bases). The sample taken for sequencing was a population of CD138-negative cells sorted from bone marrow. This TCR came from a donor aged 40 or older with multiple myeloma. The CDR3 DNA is TGTGCCAGCAGCTTTGTACCGGGAGCGGGGGAACCCCAGCATTTT. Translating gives CASSFVPGAGEPQHF. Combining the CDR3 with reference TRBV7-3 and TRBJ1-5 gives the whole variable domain GAGVSQTPSNKVTEKGKYVELRCDPISGHTALYWYRQSLGQGPEFLIYFQGTGAADDSGLPNDRFFAVRPEGSVSTLKIQRTERGDSAVYLCASSFVPGAGEPQHFGDGTRLSIL.